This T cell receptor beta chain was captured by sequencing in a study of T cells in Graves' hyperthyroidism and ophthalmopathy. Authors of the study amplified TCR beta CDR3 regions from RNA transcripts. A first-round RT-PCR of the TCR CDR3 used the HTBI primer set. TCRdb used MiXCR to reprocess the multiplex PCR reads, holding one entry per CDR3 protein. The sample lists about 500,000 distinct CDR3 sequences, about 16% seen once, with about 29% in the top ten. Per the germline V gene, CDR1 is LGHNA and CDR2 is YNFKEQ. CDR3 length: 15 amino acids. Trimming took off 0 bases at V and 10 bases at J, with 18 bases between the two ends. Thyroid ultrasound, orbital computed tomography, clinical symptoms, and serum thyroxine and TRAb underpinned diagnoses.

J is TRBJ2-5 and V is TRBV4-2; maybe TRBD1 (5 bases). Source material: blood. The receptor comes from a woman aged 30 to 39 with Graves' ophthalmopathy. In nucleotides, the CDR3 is TGTGCCAGCAGCCAAGATCCGGCGACAGCAACCCACCAGTACTTC. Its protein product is CASSQDPATATHQYF.